This TCR beta chain was observed in a study of graft-versus-host responses after intestinal transplantation. Study-level points and caveats: The study found high graft-versus-host to host-versus-graft clonal ratios in allografts of patients with graft-donor T cell macrochimerism.

Sequenced by immunoSEQ multiplex PCR; TCRdb stores in-frame clones only, minus some. Of some 70,000 clones in the sample, roughly 92% were seen once. The CDR3 is 13 amino acids. V was pared by 4 bases and J by 0 bases, with 7 bases between. Germline CDR1 is SNHLY and CDR2 is FYNNEI. A word on this clone: The antigen is unknown.

V is TRBV2 and J is TRBJ2-7; D is uncertain. The sample consisted of bone marrow, taken 700 to 850 days after intestinal transplantation. This TCR derives from a human patient who received an intestinal transplant, so some T cells may come from the graft donor. CDR3: CASSVGSSYEQYF. In nucleotides, the CDR3 is TGTGCCAGCAGTGTTGGTAGCTCCTACGAGCAGTACTTC. Using reference TRBV2 and TRBJ2-7 for the parts outside the CDR3, the full variable domain is EPEVTQTPSHQVTQMGQEVILRCVPISNHLYFYWYRQILGQKVEFLVSFYNNEISEKSEIFDDQFSVERPDGSNFTLKIRSTKLEDSAMYFCASSVGSSYEQYFGPGTRLTVT.